The rows below give T cell receptor beta chains drawn from one sample of a study of blood T cell repertoires in COVID-19. Libraries were prepared by immunoSEQ multiplex PCR; TCRdb keeps only in-frame clonotypes and omits some of them. This sample has about 230,000 clones, with approximately 81% found just once. Sequences were obtained from peripheral blood. These receptors were collected from a woman at least 80 years old with acute or convalescent COVID-19. CDR3s include the opening cysteine and the closing phenylalanine or tryptophan. A D gene is named only where the DNA matches it firmly. Some rows mark clone size as missing; the rest say once, few, many or name a class of expanded clone.

J,size,V,D,CDR3,DNA
TRBJ2-2,.,TRBV6-5,TRBD2,CASSYSSGGAGELFF,TGTGCCAGCAGTTACTCTAGCGGGGGGGCCGGGGAGCTGTTTTTT
TRBJ1-1,.,TRBV30,TRBD1,CAWSGRGLVNTEAFF,TGTGCCTGGAGTGGCAGGGGGCTGGTGAACACTGAAGCTTTCTTT
TRBJ1-2,.,TRBV10-3,.,CAISRLPGGAEGYTF,TGTGCCATCAGTCGATTACCTGGTGGGGCAGAAGGCTACACCTTC
TRBJ2-5,few,TRBV5-6,.,CASSLGQQETQYF,TGTGCCAGCAGCTTGGGGCAGCAAGAGACCCAGTACTTC
TRBJ2-6,.,TRBV4-1,TRBD1,CASSQLTGQGSSGANVLTF,TGCGCCAGCAGCCAACTAACGGGACAGGGGAGCTCTGGGGCCAACGTCCTGACTTTC
TRBJ1-6,.,TRBV19,.,CASSMTGSPLHF,TGTGCCAGTAGTATGACGGGTTCACCCCTCCACTTT
TRBJ2-5,.,TRBV5-5,.,CASSLTPGKQETQYF,TGTGCCAGCAGCCTTACCCCAGGAAAGCAAGAGACCCAGTACTTC
TRBJ1-2,.,TRBV5-1,.,CASSLTDQHGYTF,TGCGCCAGCAGCTTGACAGATCAACATGGCTACACCTTC
TRBJ1-1,.,TRBV27,.,CASSLNGGGEAFF,TGTGCCAGCAGCTTGAACGGGGGTGGTGAAGCTTTCTTT
TRBJ2-1,.,TRBV4-1,.,CASSQVLTRNNEQFF,TGCGCCAGCAGCCAGGTCTTGACTAGAAACAATGAGCAGTTCTTC
TRBJ2-7,.,TRBV2,.,CASSRGYEQYF,TGTGCCAGCAGTAGGGGATACGAGCAGTACTTC
TRBJ1-2,.,TRBV19,.,CASSWGDYGYTF,TGTGCCAGTAGTTGGGGCGACTATGGCTACACCTTC
TRBJ2-5,.,TRBV5-8,TRBD2,CASLDVSGSGLQTQYF,TGTGCCAGCCTTGACGTTAGCGGGAGTGGGTTACAGACCCAGTACTTC
TRBJ1-2,.,TRBV2,.,CASSEGGVNYGYTF,TGTGCCAGCAGTGAGGGGGGGGTGAACTATGGCTACACCTTC
TRBJ1-4,once,TRBV6-1,.,CASSPLRGQEKLFF,TGTGCCAGCAGTCCACTCCGAGGACAGGAAAAACTGTTTTTT
TRBJ1-3,.,TRBV5-5,.,CASSFNSQGPIYF,TGTGCCAGCAGCTTCAACTCTCAGGGCCCCATATATTTT
TRBJ2-5,.,TRBV4-2,.,CASSQDMTRMSQETQYF,TGTGCCAGCAGCCAAGACATGACTAGAATGTCCCAAGAGACCCAGTACTTC
TRBJ2-7,.,TRBV11-2,.,CASRTWGRNFDEQYF,TGTGCCAGCAGAACCTGGGGCCGGAACTTCGACGAGCAGTACTTC
TRBJ1-1,.,TRBV5-1,.,CASSLAGSGGYTEAFF,TGCGCCAGCAGCTTGGCCGGCTCGGGGGGCTACACTGAAGCTTTCTTT
TRBJ2-5,.,TRBV7-9,.,CASSHRAGSEETQYF,TGTGCCAGCAGCCACAGGGCAGGGTCGGAAGAGACCCAGTACTTC
TRBJ2-1,.,TRBV7-9,.,CASSLRSGPTGNEQFF,TGTGCCAGCAGCTTAAGGAGCGGCCCCACGGGCAATGAGCAGTTCTTC
TRBJ1-2,.,TRBV6-5,.,CASAIVAAVYGYTF,TGTGCCAGCGCAATCGTGGCAGCGGTATATGGCTACACCTTC
TRBJ1-3,.,TRBV6-5,.,CASSLKGISGNTIYF,TGTGCCAGCAGTTTGAAGGGGATCTCTGGAAACACCATATATTTT
TRBJ2-7,.,TRBV29-1,TRBD1,CSAGGQPSYEQYF,TGCAGCGCTGGGGGACAGCCCTCCTACGAGCAGTACTTC
TRBJ1-3,.,TRBV10-2,.,CASSVGNSGNTIYF,TGCGCCAGCAGTGTGGGCAACTCTGGAAACACCATATATTTT
TRBJ2-4,.,TRBV30,.,CAWSGATPQNIQYF,TGTGCCTGGAGTGGCGCTACCCCCCAAAACATTCAGTACTTC
TRBJ1-4,.,TRBV6-5,.,CASNFNNEKLFF,TGTGCCAGCAACTTCAATAATGAAAAACTGTTTTTT
TRBJ1-3,.,TRBV7-9,TRBD1,CASSSTGAGNTIYF,TGTGCCAGCAGCTCAACAGGGGCTGGAAACACCATATATTTT
TRBJ2-7,.,TRBV27,TRBD2,CASSSTRRGLASYEQYF,TGTGCCAGCAGTTCAACCCGGAGAGGACTAGCGTCCTACGAGCAGTACTTC
TRBJ2-5,few,TRBV28,.,CASSLGARGWETQYF,TGTGCCAGCAGTTTGGGGGCCCGGGGTTGGGAGACCCAGTACTTC
TRBJ2-3,.,TRBV5-6,.,CASRTGSTDTQYF,TGTGCCAGCAGAACAGGGAGCACAGATACGCAGTATTTT
TRBJ1-2,few,TRBV15,TRBD1,CATSRGNQGADGYTF,TGTGCCACCAGCAGGGGAAACCAGGGGGCCGATGGCTACACCTTC
TRBJ2-5,.,TRBV5-6,TRBD1,CASRPQGAGETQYF,TGTGCCAGCAGGCCACAGGGGGCTGGTGAGACCCAGTACTTC
TRBJ1-3,few,TRBV6-1,.,CASSDRGYSGNTIYF,TGTGCCAGCAGTGATCGAGGCTACTCTGGAAACACCATATATTTT
TRBJ2-5,.,TRBV19,TRBD1,CASTPDREETQYF,TGTGCCAGTACCCCGGACAGGGAAGAGACCCAGTACTTC
TRBJ1-5,once,TRBV7-8,TRBD1,CASSHTQGALSNQPQHF,TGTGCCAGCAGCCACACCCAGGGGGCTCTTAGCAATCAGCCCCAGCATTTT
TRBJ2-5,few,TRBV19,TRBD1,CASRRQGIQETQYF,TGTGCCAGTAGGAGACAGGGCATCCAAGAGACCCAGTACTTC
TRBJ1-2,.,TRBV3-1/TRBV3-2,TRBD1,CASSQDHRGGGYTF,TGTGCCAGCAGCCAAGACCACAGGGGTGGCGGCTACACCTTC
TRBJ2-1,.,TRBV30,.,CAWSLGSGHNEQFF,TGTGCCTGGAGTTTGGGGAGCGGACACAATGAGCAGTTCTTC
TRBJ1-5,once,TRBV12-5,.,CASDPSQGGFDQPQHF,TGTGCTAGTGACCCATCACAGGGAGGGTTTGATCAGCCCCAGCATTTT
TRBJ1-6,.,TRBV18,TRBD1,CASSPGDRVSDSPLHF,TGTGCCAGCTCACCAGGGGACAGGGTTTCGGATTCACCCCTCCACTTT
TRBJ2-7,.,TRBV7-6,TRBD2,CASSPGTNSYEQYF,TGTGCCAGCAGCCCCGGGACTAACTCCTACGAGCAGTACTTC
TRBJ1-5,.,TRBV19,TRBD1,CASSTVPGTGAVNQPQHF,TGTGCCAGTAGTACCGTACCGGGGACAGGGGCAGTTAATCAGCCCCAGCATTTT
TRBJ2-7,few,TRBV7-6,.,CASSLGYSYSYEQYF,TGTGCCAGCAGCTTAGGATACTCATACTCCTACGAGCAGTACTTC
TRBJ2-2,.,TRBV5-1,.,CASSISSAPGELFF,TGCGCCAGCAGCATTTCTAGCGCTCCCGGGGAGCTGTTTTTT
TRBJ1-5,once,TRBV28,.,CASSYRVGNQPQHF,TGTGCCAGCAGCTACAGGGTAGGAAATCAGCCCCAGCATTTT